This note documents a single TCR beta chain sequence. Its antigen is not identified. The sample comes from a study of OX40 agonist ivuxolimab in advanced cancers. Whole-study results and caveats: Antigens targeted by the expanded peripheral T cells were not determined.

TCRdb's copy holds only in-frame clones and misses some; the assay was immunoSEQ multiplex PCR. The sample comprises under 80,000 clones, 85% of which are singletons, and under 4.5% rests with the top ten. The germline CDR1 and CDR2 sequences are SNHLY and FYNNEI. Deletions cut 4 bases from V and 0 bases from J, with 13 bases between. The CDR3 sequence is 15 residues long. The chain has TRBV2 and TRBJ2-7; no firm D call. The TCR was taken from an adult with an advanced solid tumor such as melanoma, head and neck, liver or kidney cancer. The sequencing used CD4+ or CD8+ T cells sorted from blood, collected in a trial of the OX40 agonist ivuxolimab. The CDR3 DNA sequence: TGTGCCAGCAGTGTGGTAGTCCTGAGCTCCTACGAGCAGTACTTC. It translates to CASSVVVLSSYEQYF.